The 20 T cell receptor beta chains given below trace back to one sample, sequenced in a study of T cell responses to AZD1222 COVID-19 vaccine (TCRdb year 2021). The library was produced with the immunoSEQ multiplex PCR assay. TCRdb mirrors the immuneACCESS table, restricted to in-frame sequences. Some clones are absent from its copies; in checked studies, under half trace to an unresolved V gene, and the reason for the others is unknown. The sample table records roughly 150,000 clones; approximately 89% of these occur just once. The ten largest clones add up to under 3.5% of the sample. This sample's time point label indicates: baseline before first vaccination. What this sample's treatment or condition label stands for: meningococcal conjugate vaccine given as trial control. Source: peripheral blood, taken on day 0 of MenACWY control vaccination. These receptors originate from an adult in good health.

The chain combines TRBV5-1 with TRBJ1-2; tentatively, D is TRBD1 (6 bases). Trimming cost V 4 bases and J 9 bases, with 10 bases left between them. The germline V gene has CDR1 SGHRS and CDR2 YFSETQ. The CDR3 spans 11 residues. The CDR3 bases are TGCGCCAGCAGCAAACAGGGTCGCTACACCTTC. Translation: CASSKQGRYTF.

In nucleotides, the CDR3 is TGTGCCAGCAGCCTAGGGAGCGCTGAAGCTTTCTTT. Protein sequence: CASSLGSAEAFF. The gene calls are TRBV5-6 and TRBJ1-1; no firm D call. Trimming removed 4 bases from V and 6 bases from J, with 10 bases in between. Germline V gene sequence: CDR1 SGHDT, CDR2 YYEEEE. The length of the CDR3 is 12 residues.

This chain links TRBV18 with TRBJ2-5, with 10 positions matching TRBD2. The CDR3 covers 14 residues. V shed 4 bases, J shed 5 bases, and the junction held 4 bases outside the gene matches. Germline values: CDR1 KGHSH, CDR2 LQKENI. CDR3: CASSLLAGEETQYF. In DNA form, the CDR3 reads TGTGCCAGCTCACTTCTAGCGGGAGAGGAGACCCAGTACTTC.

In nucleotides, the CDR3 is TGCAGCGTTGGGGAGACAGGGAGGACTCAGCCCCAGCATTTT. Its translation: CSVGETGRTQPQHF. J is TRBJ1-5 and V is TRBV29-1; 7 bases align to TRBD1. Germline CDR1 SQVTM, CDR2 ANQGSEA. This CDR3 spans 14 amino acids. V dropped 4 bases and J dropped 6; count of bases not matched to a gene: 9. Drawing the rest from reference TRBV29-1 and TRBJ1-5, the complete variable domain is SAVISQKPSRDICQRGTSLTIQCQVDSQVTMMFWYRQQPGQSLTLIATANQGSEATYESGFVIDKFPISRPNLTFSTLTVSNMSPEDSSIYLCSVGETGRTQPQHFGDGTRLSIL.

The V and J genes are TRBV24-1 and TRBJ1-1; D is unclear. CDR1 and CDR2 from the germline V gene are KGHDR and SFDVKD. This CDR3 is built from 14 residues. V dropped 2 bases and J dropped 4 bases, with 10 bases sitting between them. CDR3 sequence reads: CATSDSSAGTEAFF. The DNA for the CDR3 is TGTGCCACCAGTGATTCGTCCGCCGGCACTGAAGCTTTCTTT.

V gene TRBV5-5 combines with J gene TRBJ1-1; D perhaps matches TRBD1 (6 bases). Germline values: CDR1 SGHKS, CDR2 YYEKEE (reference sequence). This CDR3 has 13 residues. V lost 4 bases to trimming and J lost 3 bases, with 10 bases between them. CDR3 nucleotides: TGTGCCAGCAGCCAGGGACACCACACTGAAGCTTTCTTT. Translating gives CASSQGHHTEAFF.

V gene TRBV20-1 combines with J gene TRBJ2-1; 7 nucleotides line up with TRBD2. Germline lookup yields CDR1 DFQATT and CDR2 SNEGSKA (reference sequence). CDR3 length: 15 residues. J was trimmed by 7 bases and V by 3 bases; bases with no gene match: 12. The CDR3 here is CSASYRRGGRNEQFF. The CDR3 DNA is TGCAGTGCTAGTTACAGAAGGGGCGGGAGAAATGAGCAGTTCTTC.

The sample holds a few counts of this clone. The V and J genes are TRBV19 and TRBJ2-3, with D possibly matching TRBD1 (5 bases). The CDR3 length is 13 residues. The V gene's germline CDR1 is LNHDA and CDR2 SQIVND (reference sequence). V lost 2 bases and J lost 5, with 8 bases in between. CDR3 in DNA: TGTGCCAGTAGTATACAGGGAATAGATACGCAGTATTTT. This gives the protein CASSIQGIDTQYF.

The chain is built from TRBV11-1 and TRBJ1-1; unclear D gene. Germline assignment: CDR1 SGHAT and CDR2 FQDESV (reference sequence). Trimming pared 8 bases from V and 6 bases from J, leaving 16 bases between. The CDR3 runs 13 residues. The CDR3 sequence is CASADRQPSEAFF. CDR3 nucleotide sequence: TGTGCCAGCGCGGACCGTCAACCGTCTGAAGCTTTCTTT.

The chain joins TRBV28 to TRBJ2-1, with D maybe TRBD2 (6 bases). Trimming stripped 7 bases from V and 6 bases from J, with 19 bases between. This CDR3 has 15 residues. Germline CDR1 reads MDHEN; CDR2 reads SYDVKM. The CDR3 loop reads CASKTRGGQGNEQFF. The DNA of the CDR3 is TGTGCCAGCAAGACAAGGGGAGGTCAAGGCAATGAGCAGTTCTTC.

This chain connects TRBV4-2 to TRBJ2-4, with TRBD2 identical over 7 bases. V shed 4 bases and J 8 bases; nucleotides not matched to a gene: 11. Per germline, CDR1 LGHNA and CDR2 YNFKEQ. This CDR3 region has 15 residues. The CDR3 coding sequence is TGTGCCAGCAGCCGAGGAGAGCGGGGATCGGACATTCAGTACTTC. This gives the protein CASSRGERGSDIQYF.

The chain uses TRBV4-2 and TRBJ1-2, with TRBD1 as a possible D gene (6 bases). V shed 4 bases and J shed 8 bases, with 20 bases lying between them. Germline-derived CDR1 and CDR2 are LGHNA and YNFKEQ. The CDR3 contains 15 residues. CDR3 DNA: TGTGCCAGCAGCCTCGGACAGCCCCGACTTTCCGGCTACACCTTC. This translates into CASSLGQPRLSGYTF.

The rearrangement links TRBV6-5 to TRBJ1-1; the D gene is possibly TRBD1 (5 bases). The CDR3 is 13 residues long. CDR1 and CDR2 from the germline V gene are MNHEY and SVGAGI. Between the trimmed V and J ends, which lost 7 bases and 1 base, there was a span of 10 bases. CDR3 DNA: TGTGCCAGCAACCAACAGGCGAACACTGAAGCTTTCTTT. Encoded protein: CASNQQANTEAFF.

The chain links TRBV29-1 to TRBJ1-1; a possible D gene is TRBD1 (5 bases). Germline V gene sequence: CDR1 SQVTM, CDR2 ANQGSEA. Trimming removed 4 bases at V and 6 bases at J, with 18 bases between. The CDR3 spans 14 residues. The CDR3 is CSVGRATGDAEAFF. CDR3 DNA: TGCAGCGTTGGCCGAGCGACGGGGGACGCTGAAGCTTTCTTT.

The CDR3 sequence: CASSERALAKNIQYF. The CDR3 DNA reads as TGCGCCAGCAGTGAGCGGGCCCTAGCCAAAAACATTCAGTACTTC. The chain couples TRBV5-1 to TRBJ2-4, with D maybe TRBD2 (6 bases). From germline, CDR1 is SGHRS and CDR2 YFSETQ. V was cut by 5 bases and J by 0 bases, with 12 bases left in between. CDR3 length: 15 amino acids.

The rearrangement links TRBV16 to TRBJ1-5; no reliable D call. CDR1 KGHSY and CDR2 FQNENV come from the germline V gene. The V gene lost 0 bases and the J gene lost 0 bases, with 3 bases spanning the gap. CDR3 length: 14 residues. CDR3 in DNA: TGTGCCAGCAGCCAATCGAGTAGCAATCAGCCCCAGCATTTT. This gives the protein CASSQSSSNQPQHF. Using reference TRBV16 and TRBJ1-5 for the parts outside the CDR3, the full variable domain is GEEVAQTPKHLVRGEGQKAKLYCAPIKGHSYVFWYQQVLKNEFKFLISFQNENVFDETGMPKERFSAKCLPNSPCSLEIQATKLEDSAVYFCASSQSSSNQPQHFGDGTRLSIL.

A word on this clone: Additional DNA sequences in this sample encode the identical CDR3. The rearrangement joins TRBV12-3 or TRBV12-4 to TRBJ2-7; D tentatively fits TRBD1 or TRBD2 (5 bases each). The CDR3 covers 12 residues. V was cut by 3 bases and J by 5 bases, with 8 bases left in between. The CDR3 DNA sequence: TGTGCCAGCAGTTTCCGAGGGGACGAGCAGTACTTC. It translates to CASSFRGDEQYF.

The chain links TRBV6-5 to TRBJ2-1, with D unclear. Per the germline V gene, CDR1 is MNHEY and CDR2 is SVGAGI. The V and J ends lost 6 bases and 0 bases respectively, with 12 bases between them. There are 15 residues in the CDR3. The chain's CDR3 is CASSRQVGSYNEQFF. The CDR3 DNA is TGTGCCAGCAGCCGTCAAGTCGGCTCCTACAATGAGCAGTTCTTC.

The chain couples TRBV6-2 or TRBV6-3 to TRBJ1-2; the D is unclear. V was pared by 0 bases and J by 4 bases, with 9 bases between. Germline V CDR1 and CDR2: MNHEY, SVGEGT. The length of the CDR3 is 14 residues. The CDR3 DNA follows: TGTGCCAGCAGTTACTCGTGGCCCCTCTATGGCTACACCTTC. It specifies CASSYSWPLYGYTF.

This chain uses TRBV28 with TRBJ2-1, with 10 bases lining up with TRBD1. The CDR3 has 15 residues. CDR1 is MDHEN, CDR2 SYDVKM, per germline. V lost 5 bases and J lost 2; bases outside the gene matches: 3. The CDR3 DNA follows: TGTGCCAGCAGTCCCGGGACAGGGGCCTACAATGAGCAGTTCTTC. This codes for CASSPGTGAYNEQFF.